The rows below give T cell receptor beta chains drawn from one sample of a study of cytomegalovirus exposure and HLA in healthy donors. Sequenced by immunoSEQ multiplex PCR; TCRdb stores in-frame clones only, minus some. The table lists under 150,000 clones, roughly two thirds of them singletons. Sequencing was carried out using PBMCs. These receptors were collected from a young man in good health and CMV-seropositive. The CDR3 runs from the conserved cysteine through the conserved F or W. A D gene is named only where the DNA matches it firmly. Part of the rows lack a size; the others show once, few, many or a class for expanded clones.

DNA: TGTGCCAGCACCCTAACAACAGGGGAGAACACTGAAGCTTTCTTT
CDR3: CASTLTTGENTEAFF
V: TRBV7-9
J: TRBJ1-1
size: NA
D: TRBD1

DNA: TGTGCCAGCAGTTCCCCAGGTTTCCCCCAAGAGACCCAGTACTTC
CDR3: CASSSPGFPQETQYF
V: TRBV28
J: TRBJ2-5
size: NA
D: NA

DNA: TGCGCCAGCAGCCTATACAAACCGACAGGGGATGGCTACACCTTC
CDR3: CASSLYKPTGDGYTF
V: TRBV5-1
J: TRBJ1-2
size: NA
D: TRBD1

DNA: TGTGCCACGTCAGGGGGCACAGATACGCAGTATTTT
CDR3: CATSGGTDTQYF
V: TRBV28
J: TRBJ2-3
size: NA
D: NA

DNA: TGTGCCAGCGCCGGGGGGCTTCCTAATGAAAAACTGTTTTTT
CDR3: CASAGGLPNEKLFF
V: TRBV27
J: TRBJ1-4
size: NA
D: NA

DNA: TGTGCCAGCAGTTACGGAGGACAGGGGGGCTACGAGCAGTACTTC
CDR3: CASSYGGQGGYEQYF
V: TRBV6-5
J: TRBJ2-7
size: NA
D: TRBD1

DNA: TGTGCCAGCAGCTTGGTGTATAGCACAGATACGCAGTATTTT
CDR3: CASSLVYSTDTQYF
V: TRBV5-4
J: TRBJ2-3
size: NA
D: NA

DNA: TGTGCCAGCAGTCCCTCGCTAGGGACTTTGAACACTGAAGCTTTCTTT
CDR3: CASSPSLGTLNTEAFF
V: TRBV27
J: TRBJ1-1
size: NA
D: NA

DNA: TGTGCCAGCAGCTTAGTCCGCCAGGTGGATGTGGATGAAAAACTGTTTTTT
CDR3: CASSLVRQVDVDEKLFF
V: TRBV7-2
J: TRBJ1-4
size: NA
D: NA

DNA: TGTGCCAGCAGCCGCGGGAGGGGCGACGAGCAGTACTTC
CDR3: CASSRGRGDEQYF
V: TRBV9
J: TRBJ2-7
size: once
D: TRBD2

DNA: TGTGCCAGCTCACCACAAGAACAGGGCAGCGAAGCTTTCTTT
CDR3: CASSPQEQGSEAFF
V: TRBV18
J: TRBJ1-1
size: NA
D: NA

DNA: TGCGCCAGCAGCCAAGAGGGGGCACTTGTAACAGATACGCAGTATTTT
CDR3: CASSQEGALVTDTQYF
V: TRBV4-1
J: TRBJ2-3
size: few
D: NA

DNA: TGTGCCAGCAGCCCTCTTACGGGGGGCGGCCCTCCCTACGAGCAGTACTTC
CDR3: CASSPLTGGGPPYEQYF
V: TRBV9
J: TRBJ2-7
size: once
D: NA

DNA: TGCAGCGGAATGGGACAGGGGGATGAAAAACTGTTTTTT
CDR3: CSGMGQGDEKLFF
V: TRBV29-1
J: TRBJ1-4
size: NA
D: TRBD1

DNA: TGTGCCTGGAGTCTCCAGGACAATGAGCAGTTCTTC
CDR3: CAWSLQDNEQFF
V: TRBV30
J: TRBJ2-1
size: NA
D: NA

DNA: TGTGCCAGTAGTGTCCGACAGGGTTTAACCTACGAGCAGTACTTC
CDR3: CASSVRQGLTYEQYF
V: TRBV19
J: TRBJ2-7
size: NA
D: TRBD1

DNA: TGTGCCAGCAGTTACCTGGACAGTTCGAACACCGGGGAGCTGTTTTTT
CDR3: CASSYLDSSNTGELFF
V: TRBV6-6
J: TRBJ2-2
size: NA
D: NA

DNA: TGTGCCAGCAGCTGGGGCGTTGGGGGACTAGAAGAGACCCAGTACTTC
CDR3: CASSWGVGGLEETQYF
V: TRBV28
J: TRBJ2-5
size: NA
D: TRBD2

DNA: TGTGCCACCAAACGGACAGGGTCGATGGAAGAGACCCAGTACTTC
CDR3: CATKRTGSMEETQYF
V: TRBV15
J: TRBJ2-5
size: NA
D: TRBD1

DNA: TGCGCCAGCAGCTTAGGTGGACAGGCATACTATGGCTACACCTTC
CDR3: CASSLGGQAYYGYTF
V: TRBV5-1
J: TRBJ1-2
size: NA
D: TRBD1

DNA: TGTGCCAGCTCAAGGACACGACCCTACGAGCAGTACTTC
CDR3: CASSRTRPYEQYF
V: TRBV18
J: TRBJ2-7
size: once
D: NA

DNA: TGTGCCAGCAGCGCCCCTCGGCTCAGGACTGAAGCTTTCTTT
CDR3: CASSAPRLRTEAFF
V: TRBV5-6
J: TRBJ1-1
size: few
D: NA

DNA: TGTGCCATCGGTAGGGAGGGGATGAACACTGAAGCTTTCTTT
CDR3: CAIGREGMNTEAFF
V: TRBV10-3
J: TRBJ1-1
size: few
D: NA

DNA: TGCGCCAGCAGCCAAGGTCAGAACAAAGCTAACTATGGCTACACCTTC
CDR3: CASSQGQNKANYGYTF
V: TRBV4-1
J: TRBJ1-2
size: NA
D: NA

DNA: TGTGCTAGTGGTTTGGTACGGGGCGATACCGGGGGGCACACTGAAGCTTTCTTT
CDR3: CASGLVRGDTGGHTEAFF
V: TRBV12-5
J: TRBJ1-1
size: NA
D: NA

DNA: TGTGCCAGCAGCCGGGACAGGGGGCGGACAGAGCCCCAGCATTTT
CDR3: CASSRDRGRTEPQHF
V: TRBV11-1
J: TRBJ1-5
size: NA
D: TRBD1

DNA: TGTGCCAGCAGTTCAGGACAGGGGGGTTACTATGGCTACACCTTC
CDR3: CASSSGQGGYYGYTF
V: TRBV6-6
J: TRBJ1-2
size: NA
D: TRBD1

DNA: TGCGCCAGCAGCTTGGTTCGGGGAACAGATACGCAGTATTTT
CDR3: CASSLVRGTDTQYF
V: TRBV5-1
J: TRBJ2-3
size: NA
D: NA

DNA: TGTGCCAGCAGTTTAGAGGGTGACTCTGGAAACACCATATATTTT
CDR3: CASSLEGDSGNTIYF
V: TRBV27
J: TRBJ1-3
size: NA
D: NA

DNA: TGCGCCAGCAGCCCTAGCGGAAACACAGATACGCAGTATTTT
CDR3: CASSPSGNTDTQYF
V: TRBV5-1
J: TRBJ2-3
size: NA
D: TRBD2

DNA: TGTGCCAGTAGTGTCTCGGGTCAAGGGAGGGGTAATCAGCCCCAGCATTTT
CDR3: CASSVSGQGRGNQPQHF
V: TRBV19
J: TRBJ1-5
size: once
D: NA

DNA: TGTGCCAGCAGAGATGACAGGAATTGGGAGCAGTACTTC
CDR3: CASRDDRNWEQYF
V: TRBV28
J: TRBJ2-7
size: NA
D: NA

DNA: TGTGCCAGCAGTTTGCGGCTAGCGGGGACCGGGGAGCTGTTTTTT
CDR3: CASSLRLAGTGELFF
V: TRBV28
J: TRBJ2-2
size: few
D: TRBD2

DNA: TGTGCCACCAGCAGAGCTCCCTCTGGGAGGTACGAGCAGTACTTC
CDR3: CATSRAPSGRYEQYF
V: TRBV15
J: TRBJ2-7
size: NA
D: NA

DNA: TGCGCCAGCAGCTTGCGGGAAGGGTCCGAGCAGTACTTC
CDR3: CASSLREGSEQYF
V: TRBV5-1
J: TRBJ2-7
size: NA
D: NA

DNA: TGTGCCTGGAAGCAGAACACCGGGGAGCTGTTTTTT
CDR3: CAWKQNTGELFF
V: TRBV30
J: TRBJ2-2
size: NA
D: NA

DNA: TGTGCCAGCAGCAAACGGGGTCCAGCCGATCAGCCCCAGCATTTT
CDR3: CASSKRGPADQPQHF
V: TRBV5-5
J: TRBJ1-5
size: NA
D: NA

DNA: TGCAGCGTCGGGACAGGGGGCCCCTACGAGCAGTACTTC
CDR3: CSVGTGGPYEQYF
V: TRBV29-1
J: TRBJ2-7
size: few
D: TRBD1

DNA: TGTGCCAGCAGCCCGAAAAGGGGACGGAAACAGGGTGAGACCCAGTACTTC
CDR3: CASSPKRGRKQGETQYF
V: TRBV7-9
J: TRBJ2-5
size: NA
D: NA

DNA: TGTGCCAGCAGTTACTCGACGTACAGGATAGAGACCCAGTACTTC
CDR3: CASSYSTYRIETQYF
V: TRBV6-5
J: TRBJ2-5
size: NA
D: NA

DNA: TGTGCCAGCAGCCCCCTCCCCGGCACTGAAGCTTTCTTT
CDR3: CASSPLPGTEAFF
V: TRBV9
J: TRBJ1-1
size: NA
D: NA

DNA: TGTGCCATCCGGGGAGGAGACTCACCCCTCCACTTT
CDR3: CAIRGGDSPLHF
V: TRBV10-3
J: TRBJ1-6
size: many
D: NA

DNA: TGTGCCAGCAGTGAGGGAACTGGAAACACCATATATTTT
CDR3: CASSEGTGNTIYF
V: TRBV11-3
J: TRBJ1-3
size: few
D: NA

DNA: TGCGCCAGCAGCCATGGCGGGGGGCTACAGAAGAACTATGGCTACACCTTC
CDR3: CASSHGGGLQKNYGYTF
V: TRBV5-1
J: TRBJ1-2
size: NA
D: NA

DNA: TGTGCCAGCAGTGCTCAGGGGAAGGCCACTGAAGCTTTCTTT
CDR3: CASSAQGKATEAFF
V: TRBV6-6
J: TRBJ1-1
size: NA
D: NA

DNA: TGTGCCAGCAGCCCATACAGGGTGGCTAATGAAAAACTGTTTTTT
CDR3: CASSPYRVANEKLFF
V: TRBV6-1
J: TRBJ1-4
size: NA
D: NA

DNA: TGTGCCAGCAGCTTAGCCGGACAGGGCTACGAGCAGTACTTC
CDR3: CASSLAGQGYEQYF
V: TRBV11-3
J: TRBJ2-7
size: NA
D: TRBD1

DNA: TGCAGCGCTCGGGAGGACAAGTACAATGAGCAGTTCTTC
CDR3: CSAREDKYNEQFF
V: TRBV29-1
J: TRBJ2-1
size: NA
D: TRBD2

DNA: TGCGCCAGCAGCTTGCTGGGACAGGGGCAAGAGACCCAGTACTTC
CDR3: CASSLLGQGQETQYF
V: TRBV5-1
J: TRBJ2-5
size: NA
D: TRBD1

DNA: TGTGCCAGCAGCTTAGGGGTGGGGGGAGGTAACACTGAAGCTTTCTTT
CDR3: CASSLGVGGGNTEAFF
V: TRBV11-2
J: TRBJ1-1
size: NA
D: NA

DNA: TGCAGCGTAGATTACAGGGGGAACACTGAAGCTTTCTTT
CDR3: CSVDYRGNTEAFF
V: TRBV29-1
J: TRBJ1-1
size: NA
D: TRBD1